Each of the 23 T cell receptor beta chains below was sequenced from the same sample in a study of blood T cell repertoires in COVID-19. Repertoires were generated with immunoSEQ multiplex PCR, while TCRdb's copy carries only in-frame clones and drops some. Of 120,000 to 150,000 clones in the sample, approximately 85% are singletons; the top ten hold less than 3%. Sequenced input: peripheral blood. These receptors all stem from a man in his fifties or sixties with acute or convalescent COVID-19.

The chain joins TRBV10-3 to TRBJ1-1; TRBD1 might be the D (6 bases). From germline, CDR1 is ENHRY and CDR2 SYGVKD. This CDR3 region has 18 residues. V lost 7 bases to trimming and J lost 0 bases, with 24 bases between them. The CDR3: CAIKPSTGREILNTEAFF. In nucleotides, the CDR3 is TGTGCCATCAAGCCCTCCACAGGGAGGGAAATCTTGAACACTGAAGCTTTCTTT.

This clone has just one count. The chain uses TRBV6-5 and TRBJ1-5; maybe TRBD1 (6 bases). Germline lookup yields CDR1 MNHEY and CDR2 SVGAGI. V lost 7 bases and J 1 base, leaving 14 bases between the germline ends. The CDR3 totals 15 residues. The CDR3 DNA is TGTGCCAGCAACTTACAGGGTTGGAGCAATCAGCCCCAGCATTTT. It yields the protein CASNLQGWSNQPQHF.

This chain uses TRBV15 with TRBJ1-2, with no clear D. V lost 3 bases to trimming and J lost 0 bases, with 8 bases between them. The CDR3 runs 14 residues. Germline assignment: CDR1 LNHNV and CDR2 YYDKDF (reference sequence). This CDR3 is CATSRYNSNYGYTF. CDR3 sequence (DNA): TGTGCCACCAGCAGGTACAATTCTAACTATGGCTACACCTTC.

The chain joins TRBV28 to TRBJ1-6; D not certain. The V gene lost 4 bases and the J gene lost 0 bases, with 10 bases spanning the gap. The CDR3 covers 16 residues. CDR1 and CDR2 from the germline V gene are MDHEN and SYDVKM. CDR3 coding DNA: TGTGCCAGCAGTTCGGTCTGGAGCTCCTATAATTCACCCCTCCACTTT. Its translation is CASSSVWSSYNSPLHF.

This chain connects TRBV7-9 to TRBJ1-2; tentatively, D is TRBD1 (6 bases). Germline V gene sequence: CDR1 SEHNR, CDR2 FQNEAQ (reference sequence). The CDR3 length is 13 residues. V lost 5 bases and J lost 6, with 13 bases in between. The CDR3, as DNA: TGTGCCAGCAGCGTCGGGACAACCAATGGCTACACCTTC. Residues: CASSVGTTNGYTF.

The V and J genes are TRBV10-3 and TRBJ1-1, with D possibly being TRBD1 (6 bases). Germline V CDR1 and CDR2: ENHRY, SYGVKD. V was trimmed by 7 bases and J by 5 bases, leaving 17 bases between them. This CDR3 comprises 14 residues. The CDR3, as DNA: TGTGCCATCAAAAAAGCAGGGGTCGGGACTGAAGCTTTCTTT. It encodes CAIKKAGVGTEAFF.

This clone occurred a few times. The V call is TRBV30, the J call TRBJ1-3; TRBD1 matches 10 bases. Germline V lookup: CDR1 GTSNPN, CDR2 SVGIG (reference sequence). Losses at the gene ends were 5 bases for V and 2 bases for J; bases not matched to a gene: 0. The CDR3 has 13 residues. The CDR3 spells CAWGTGAGNTIYF. In DNA, the CDR3 is TGTGCCTGGGGGACAGGGGCTGGAAACACCATATATTTT.

The chain uses TRBV28 and TRBJ2-1, with a weak D call TRBD2 (5 bases). Trimming removed 1 base at V and 10 bases at J, with 11 bases between. Germline CDR1 and CDR2: MDHEN and SYDVKM. There are 13 residues in the CDR3. DNA of the CDR3: TGTGCCAGCAGTTTATCGAGGGAAGGCGAGCAGTTCTTC. This codes for CASSLSREGEQFF.

The sample holds a few counts of this clone. J is TRBJ2-5 and V is TRBV2, with a weak D call TRBD2 (6 bases). Germline-derived CDR1 and CDR2 are SNHLY and FYNNEI. The CDR3 sequence is 16 residues long. The V and J ends lost 4 bases and 2 bases respectively, with 17 bases between them. In DNA form, the CDR3 reads TGTGCCAGCAGTGGGGGGAGGACACCCTTGCAAGAGACCCAGTACTTC. Residues: CASSGGRTPLQETQYF.

V is TRBV2 and J is TRBJ2-7, with TRBD1 matching 9 bases. This CDR3 comprises 15 residues. J lost 5 bases, V lost 6 bases, and 11 bases had no gene match. Germline V gene lookup returns CDR1 SNHLY and CDR2 FYNNEI. CDR3 bases: TGTGCCAGCAGGATCCTGGACAGGGGTGGCCACGAGCAGTACTTC. Protein: CASRILDRGGHEQYF. The whole variable domain, remainder taken from reference TRBV2 and TRBJ2-7, is EPEVTQTPSHQVTQMGQEVILRCVPISNHLYFYWYRQILGQKVEFLVSFYNNEISEKSEIFDDQFSVERPDGSNFTLKIRSTKLEDSAMYFCASRILDRGGHEQYFGPGTRLTVT.

The chain is built from TRBV7-8 and TRBJ1-1; D not resolved. Germline V gene data show CDR1 as SGHVS and CDR2 as FQNEAQ. The length of the CDR3 is 10 residues. Trimming pared 5 bases from V and 11 bases from J, leaving 9 bases between. CDR3: CASSPVGAFF. CDR3 DNA: TGTGCCAGCAGCCCCGTCGGGGCTTTCTTT. The variable domain in full, with the rest retrieved from reference TRBV7-8 and TRBJ1-1, is GAGVSQSPRYKVAKRGQDVALRCDPISGHVSLFWYQQALGQGPEFLTYFQNEAQLDKSGLPSDRFFAERPEGSVSTLKIQRTQQEDSAVYLCASSPVGAFFGQGTRLTVV.

This sequence joins TRBV27 and TRBJ1-2, with D perhaps matching TRBD1 (5 bases). The CDR3 is 14 residues long. V was trimmed by 4 bases and J by 6 bases, leaving 15 bases between them. Germline V gene lookup returns CDR1 MNHEY and CDR2 SMNVEV (reference sequence). For the CDR3, the DNA is TGTGCCAGCAGTTCTCGGGGGGTCGACCATGGCTACACCTTC. Translation: CASSSRGVDHGYTF.

The chain has TRBV19 and TRBJ2-2; 11 nucleotides align to TRBD2. The CDR3 has 15 amino acids. Germline-derived CDR1 and CDR2 are LNHDA and SQIVND (reference sequence). The V gene end was trimmed by 6 bases and the J gene end by 6 bases; junction bases not matched to a gene: 6. CDR3 sequence: CASRGVAGGAGELFF. The CDR3 DNA reads as TGTGCCAGTAGGGGGGTAGCGGGGGGGGCCGGGGAGCTGTTTTTT.

The rearrangement joins TRBV27 to TRBJ2-1; 8 nucleotides match TRBD2. J was trimmed by 2 bases and V by 7 bases; bases with no gene match: 4. The CDR3 contains 14 residues. The germline V gene has CDR1 MNHEY and CDR2 SMNVEV (reference sequence). The CDR3 bases are TGTGCCAGCATGATAGCGGGACCCTACAATGAGCAGTTCTTC. This sequence encodes CASMIAGPYNEQFF.

This clone occurred a few times. CDR3 protein: CASSVTGGPNTIYF. CDR3 nucleotides: TGTGCCAGCAGCGTAACAGGTGGTCCCAACACCATATATTTT. The J gene is TRBJ1-3, the V gene TRBV9, with D tentatively TRBD1 (5 bases). CDR1 SGDLS and CDR2 YYNGEE come from the germline V gene. The CDR3 runs 14 residues. V gave up 1 base and J gave up 7 bases, with 12 bases separating them.

In its sample, this clone was seen once. The chain has TRBV7-9 and TRBJ1-1; possible D gene TRBD1, 5 bases. Trimming removed 2 bases from V and 7 bases from J, with 20 bases in between. Germline-derived CDR1 and CDR2 are SEHNR and FQNEAQ (reference sequence). CDR3 length: 16 residues. The CDR3, as DNA: TGTGCCAGCAGCTTATTAAAGGGGCCAGTTGGGATTGAAGCTTTCTTT. Residues: CASSLLKGPVGIEAFF.

The rearrangement uses TRBV10-1 and TRBJ2-1, with TRBD2 matching 8 bases. Germline loops: CDR1 WNHNN, CDR2 SYGVQD (reference sequence). V lost 5 bases, J lost 15 bases, and 6 bases stayed unmatched. The CDR3 contains 11 residues. The CDR3: CASSHSGSTFF. CDR3 coding DNA: TGCGCCAGCAGTCACAGCGGGAGTACGTTCTTC.

This clone was counted once. The genes are TRBV6-5 and TRBJ2-7; D remains unclear. Trimming removed 2 bases from V and 4 bases from J, with 9 bases in between. Germline assignment: CDR1 MNHEY and CDR2 SVGAGI. The CDR3 is 13 residues long. The CDR3 sequence: CASSYVRLYEQYF. DNA for the CDR3: TGTGCCAGCAGTTACGTCCGGTTGTACGAGCAGTACTTC.

The rearrangement joins TRBV3-1 (or the pseudogene TRBV3-2) to TRBJ2-2; TRBD2 matches 7 bases. Germline-derived CDR1 and CDR2 are LGHDT and YNNKEL (reference sequence). The CDR3 covers 16 residues. J gave up 0 bases and V 10 bases, and 11 bases lay outside the gene matches. The CDR3 coding sequence is TGTGCCACACAGCAGGGAGCGGGGACGAACACCGGGGAGCTGTTTTTT. This gives the protein CATQQGAGTNTGELFF.

The rearrangement joins TRBV2 to TRBJ1-3; 7 positions agree with TRBD1. Germline-derived CDR1 and CDR2 are SNHLY and FYNNEI. After removal of 4 bases from V and 7 bases from J, the junction contained 13 bases not matched to a gene. The CDR3 covers 16 residues. CDR3: CASSVGTAGIENTIYF. CDR3 in DNA: TGTGCCAGCAGTGTCGGGACAGCAGGTATTGAGAACACCATATATTTT.

J is TRBJ2-7 and V is TRBV28; the match to TRBD2 covers 14 bases. The CDR3 sequence is 19 residues long. The V gene end was trimmed by 5 bases and the J gene end by 2 bases; junction bases not matched to a gene: 14. CDR1 and CDR2 from the germline V gene are MDHEN and SYDVKM. In nucleotides, the CDR3 is TGTGCCAGCAGTCTTATTTCCGGGACTAGCGGGAGAATCACCTACGAGCAGTACTTC. Amino acid sequence: CASSLISGTSGRITYEQYF.

J is TRBJ2-7 and V is TRBV6-5; 8 nucleotides align to TRBD1. This CDR3 has 15 residues. The trim removed 6 bases at V and 4 bases at J, leaving 11 bases unmatched. Germline V lookup: CDR1 MNHEY, CDR2 SVGAGI. This CDR3 is CASSLSGQGEYEQYF. DNA of the CDR3: TGTGCCAGCAGCCTATCAGGACAGGGCGAGTACGAGCAGTACTTC.

This chain links TRBV5-1 with TRBJ2-3, with TRBD2 matching 10 bases. Germline V gives CDR1 SGHRS, CDR2 YFSETQ. Trimming took 2 bases from V and 3 from J; bases not matched to a gene: 12. The CDR3 runs 18 residues. CDR3: CASSLGPSGGPGTDTQYF. CDR3 in DNA: TGCGCCAGCAGCTTAGGCCCTAGCGGGGGTCCGGGGACAGATACGCAGTATTTT.